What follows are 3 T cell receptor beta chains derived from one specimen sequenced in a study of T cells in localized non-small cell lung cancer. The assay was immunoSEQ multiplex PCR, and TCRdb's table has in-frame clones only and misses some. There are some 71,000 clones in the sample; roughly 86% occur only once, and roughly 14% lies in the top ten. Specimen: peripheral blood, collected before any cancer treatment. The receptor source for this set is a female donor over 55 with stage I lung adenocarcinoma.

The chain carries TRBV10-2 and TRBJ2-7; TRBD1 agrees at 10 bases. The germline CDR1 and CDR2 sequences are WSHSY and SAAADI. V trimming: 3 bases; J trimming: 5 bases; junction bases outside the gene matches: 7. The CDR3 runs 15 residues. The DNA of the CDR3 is TGCGCCAGCAGTGAACCCGGGACAGGGGTCAACGAGCAGTACTTC. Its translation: CASSEPGTGVNEQYF.

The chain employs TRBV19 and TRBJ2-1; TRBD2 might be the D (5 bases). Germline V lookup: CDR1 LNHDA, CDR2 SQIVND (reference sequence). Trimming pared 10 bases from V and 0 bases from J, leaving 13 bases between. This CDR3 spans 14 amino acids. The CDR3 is CATGLVSSYNEQFF. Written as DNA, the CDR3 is TGTGCCACTGGACTTGTTAGCTCCTACAATGAGCAGTTCTTC. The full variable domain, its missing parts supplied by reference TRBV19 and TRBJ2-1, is DGGITQSPKYLFRKEGQNVTLSCEQNLNHDAMYWYRQDPGQGLRLIYYSQIVNDFQKGDIAEGYSVSREKKESFPLTVTSAQKNPTAFYLCATGLVSSYNEQFFGPGTRLTVL.

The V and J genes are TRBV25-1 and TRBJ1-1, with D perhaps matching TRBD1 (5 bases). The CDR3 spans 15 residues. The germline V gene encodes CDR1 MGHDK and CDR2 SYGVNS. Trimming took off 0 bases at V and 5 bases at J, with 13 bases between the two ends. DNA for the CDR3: TGTGCCAGCAGTGAATACGGCAGGGTAAGGACTGAAGCTTTCTTT. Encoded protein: CASSEYGRVRTEAFF.